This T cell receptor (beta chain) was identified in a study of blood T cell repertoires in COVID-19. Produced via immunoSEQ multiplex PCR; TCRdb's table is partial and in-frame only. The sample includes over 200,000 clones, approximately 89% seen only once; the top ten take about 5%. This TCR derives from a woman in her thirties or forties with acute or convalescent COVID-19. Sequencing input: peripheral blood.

CDR3 in amino acids: CASRGQRLNTEAFF. The CDR3 bases are TGTGCCAGTAGGGGACAGAGACTGAACACTGAAGCTTTCTTT. The V and J genes are TRBV19 and TRBJ1-1; 7 bases are a match to TRBD1. V trimming: 6 bases; J trimming: 0 bases; junction bases outside the gene matches: 4. The germline CDR1 and CDR2 sequences are LNHDA and SQIVND (reference sequence). There are 14 residues in the CDR3. Full variable domain (rest looked up from reference TRBV19 and TRBJ1-1): DGGITQSPKYLFRKEGQNVTLSCEQNLNHDAMYWYRQDPGQGLRLIYYSQIVNDFQKGDIAEGYSVSREKKESFPLTVTSAQKNPTAFYLCASRGQRLNTEAFFGQGTRLTVV.